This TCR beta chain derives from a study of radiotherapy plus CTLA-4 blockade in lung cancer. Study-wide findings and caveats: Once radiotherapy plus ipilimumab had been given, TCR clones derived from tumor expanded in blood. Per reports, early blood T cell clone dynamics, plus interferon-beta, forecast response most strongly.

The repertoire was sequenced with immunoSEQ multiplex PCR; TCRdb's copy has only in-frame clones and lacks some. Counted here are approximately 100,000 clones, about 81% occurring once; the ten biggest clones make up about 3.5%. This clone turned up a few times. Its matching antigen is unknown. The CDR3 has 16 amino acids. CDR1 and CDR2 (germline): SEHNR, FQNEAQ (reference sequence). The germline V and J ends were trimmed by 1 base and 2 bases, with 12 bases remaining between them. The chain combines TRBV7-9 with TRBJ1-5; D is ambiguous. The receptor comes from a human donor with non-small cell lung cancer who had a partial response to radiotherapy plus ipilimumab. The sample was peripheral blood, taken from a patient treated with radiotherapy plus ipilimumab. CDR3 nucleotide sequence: TGTGCCAGCAGCTTAGAGTCGGGGTTCGGCAATCAGCCCCAGCATTTT. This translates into CASSLESGFGNQPQHF.